The present T cell receptor (beta chain) was sequenced within a study of T cells after yellow fever vaccination. Study-wide points: A minor fraction of clonotypes spanned both CD4 and CD8 compartments. Once the booster was given, most primary-vaccination clones reappeared, at approximately 97% for CD4 and roughly 86% for CD8. Researchers cautioned that FACS-sorted repertoires could harbor abundant clonotypes contaminating from the bulk population.

Germline V gene data show CDR1 as MGHDK and CDR2 as SYGVNS. The V end lost 2 bases, the J end lost 0 bases, and 6 bases lay between the germline ends. CDR3 length equals 14 residues. TCRdb re-analysed the 5' RACE reads in MiXCR, keeping a single row per CDR3 protein. The sample carries 250,000 or so distinct CDR3 sequences, approximately 3.6% recorded once. Worth noting for this clonotype: The target antigen is unknown.

The material sequenced was PBMCs, taken 15 days after the yellow fever booster vaccination. This chain uses TRBV25-1 with TRBJ2-3; no clear D gene. This receptor was identified in a man aged 18-30 years who received the YFV17D yellow fever vaccine. The CDR3 DNA reads as TGTGCCAGCAGTGAAGAGGCGAGCACAGATACGCAGTATTTT. It codes for CASSEEASTDTQYF.